The clone carrying this T cell receptor (beta chain) came up many times. A single record per CDR3 protein comes from TCRdb applying MiXCR to the 5' RACE reads. The repertoire holds under 250,000 distinct CDR3 sequences, 30% to 35% seen once, with 4% to 5% in the top ten. These data belong to a study of CD8 T cells in ankylosing spondylitis. The germline gives CDR1 SQVTM, CDR2 ANQGSEA. V lost 1 base and J 1 base, leaving 4 bases between the germline ends. This CDR3 has 13 amino acids. The V and J genes are TRBV29-1 and TRBJ2-2; D remains ambiguous. Sequencing was performed on blood, either unsorted or a sorted T cell fraction (not recorded which). The clonotype comes from a male donor with ankylosing spondylitis or in good health (not recorded which). CDR3 residues: CSVEGRNTGELFF. The CDR3 nucleotides are TGCAGCGTTGAAGGAAGGAACACCGGGGAGCTGTTTTTT.